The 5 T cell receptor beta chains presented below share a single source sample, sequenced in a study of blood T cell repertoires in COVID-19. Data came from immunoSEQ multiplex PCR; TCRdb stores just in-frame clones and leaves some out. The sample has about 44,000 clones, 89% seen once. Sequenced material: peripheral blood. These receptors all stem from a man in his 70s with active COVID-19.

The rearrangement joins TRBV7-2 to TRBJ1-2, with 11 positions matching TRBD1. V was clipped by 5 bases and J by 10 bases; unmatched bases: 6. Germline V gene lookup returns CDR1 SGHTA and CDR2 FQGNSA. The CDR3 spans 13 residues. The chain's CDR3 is CASSPRTGGDYTF. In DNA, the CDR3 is TGTGCCAGCAGCCCCCGGACAGGGGGCGACTACACCTTC.

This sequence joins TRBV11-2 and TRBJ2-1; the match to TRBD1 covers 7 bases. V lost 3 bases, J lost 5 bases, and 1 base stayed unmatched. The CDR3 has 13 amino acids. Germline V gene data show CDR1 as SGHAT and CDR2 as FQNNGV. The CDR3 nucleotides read TGTGCCAGCAGCTTGGGACAGAACAATGAGCAGTTCTTC. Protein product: CASSLGQNNEQFF.

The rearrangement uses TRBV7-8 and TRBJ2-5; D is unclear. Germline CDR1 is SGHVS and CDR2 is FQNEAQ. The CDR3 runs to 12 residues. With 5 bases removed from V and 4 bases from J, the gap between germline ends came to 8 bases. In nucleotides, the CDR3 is TGTGCCAGCAGCACAACCAGAGAGACCCAGTACTTC. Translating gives CASSTTRETQYF.

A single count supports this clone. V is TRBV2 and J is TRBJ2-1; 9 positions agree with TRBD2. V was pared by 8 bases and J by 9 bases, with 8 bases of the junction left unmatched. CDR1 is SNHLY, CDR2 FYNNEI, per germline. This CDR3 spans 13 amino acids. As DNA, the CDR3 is TGTGCCAGCCAGGGCGGGGGGGCTTCTGAGCAGTTCTTC. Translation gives CASQGGGASEQFF. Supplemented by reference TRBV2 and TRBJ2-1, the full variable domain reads EPEVTQTPSHQVTQMGQEVILRCVPISNHLYFYWYRQILGQKVEFLVSFYNNEISEKSEIFDDQFSVERPDGSNFTLKIRSTKLEDSAMYFCASQGGGASEQFFGPGTRLTVL.

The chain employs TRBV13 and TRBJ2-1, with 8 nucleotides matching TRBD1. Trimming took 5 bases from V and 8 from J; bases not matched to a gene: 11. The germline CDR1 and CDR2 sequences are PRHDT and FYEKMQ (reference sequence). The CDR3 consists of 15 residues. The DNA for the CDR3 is TGTGCCAGCAGCCCGAGGGACAGGTCGGTGGATGAGCAGTTCTTC. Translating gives CASSPRDRSVDEQFF.